This passage covers 20 T cell receptor beta chains from one sample sequenced in a study of shared T cell receptors in the human thymus (dated by TCRdb to 2020 to 2023). The library was built by means of the immunoSEQ multiplex PCR assay. What TCRdb holds here is the immuneACCESS table cut down to in-frame rearrangements. Part of the clones is not present; checked against another copy, under half of the missing clones reflect an unresolved V gene, and the others are unexplained. The sample table contains hundreds of thousands of clones; only one count was recorded for over 75% of them. The top ten hold roughly 0.0089% of the sample. These data also featured in a second study, about human thymus T cells.

Sequencing was done on a sample of thymocytes. These receptors all come from a boy younger than two with a congenital heart defect. Donor details come from another sample of the same person, matched by shared clones.

This clone showed up just once. The CDR3: CAISGLAAFEGVKGGRPEGTQYF. The CDR3 DNA is TGTGCCATCTCGGGACTAGCGGCTTTCGAAGGGGTGAAGGGGGGTAGGCCCGAGGGGACCCAGTACTTC. V gene TRBV10-3 combines with J gene TRBJ2-5; 11 bases are shared with TRBD2. Trimming took 8 bases from V and 7 from J; bases not matched to a gene: 36. The CDR3 runs to 23 residues. Germline V CDR1 and CDR2: ENHRY, SYGVKD.

This clone was observed once. The rearrangement uses TRBV5-1 and TRBJ1-5, with D possibly TRBD1 on 5 matching bases. Looked up from germline, CDR1 is SGHRS and CDR2 is YFSETQ. V lost 1 base and J lost 5, with 7 bases in between. CDR3 length: 13 amino acids. As DNA, the CDR3 is TGCGCCAGCAGCTTGTTAGGGGATCAGCCCCAGCATTTT. As protein: CASSLLGDQPQHF.

V and J are TRBV5-1 and TRBJ2-1; D is perhaps TRBD2 (6 bases). The CDR3 is 11 residues long. V was cut by 3 bases and J by 9 bases, with 7 bases left in between. Germline CDR1 is SGHRS and CDR2 is YFSETQ. Written as DNA, the CDR3 is TGCGCCAGCAGCTGGGGGGTTGAGCAGTTCTTC. It is translated as CASSWGVEQFF.

This chain connects TRBV15 to TRBJ2-1; perhaps TRBD2 as D (5 bases). The CDR3 is made up of 14 amino acids. The germline V gene encodes CDR1 LNHNV and CDR2 YYDKDF (reference sequence). The V end was cut by 0 bases, the J end by 4 bases, with 7 bases between. The CDR3 region is CATSRDRRYNEQFF. The CDR3 DNA reads as TGTGCCACCAGCAGAGATAGGAGGTACAATGAGCAGTTCTTC.

This clone showed up just once. This chain joins TRBV9 and TRBJ1-4; 8 nucleotides match TRBD1. CDR3 length: 14 residues. Germline V lookup: CDR1 SGDLS, CDR2 YYNGEE. The V segment lost 3 bases and the J segment 8 bases; nucleotides outside the gene matches: 6. The CDR3: CASSATGTGEKLFF. The CDR3 nucleotides read TGTGCCAGCAGCGCTACCGGGACAGGCGAAAAACTGTTTTTT.

The genes are TRBV28 and TRBJ2-1; 7 bases align to TRBD2. CDR3 length: 14 amino acids. Germline values: CDR1 MDHEN, CDR2 SYDVKM. Trimming took 6 bases from V and 5 from J; bases not matched to a gene: 7. The CDR3 loop reads CASRSRLADNEQFF. The CDR3 coding sequence is TGTGCCAGCAGGAGCCGTCTAGCGGACAATGAGCAGTTCTTC.

The V call is TRBV28, the J call TRBJ2-7; D not resolved. Germline lookup yields CDR1 MDHEN and CDR2 SYDVKM. The V gene lost 3 bases and the J gene lost 6 bases, with 12 bases spanning the gap. This CDR3 region has 13 residues. CDR3 bases: TGTGCCAGCAGTTTTGTCCCAGGTCCCGAGCAGTACTTC. This encodes CASSFVPGPEQYF. The full variable domain, with the rest looked up from reference TRBV28 and TRBJ2-7, is DVKVTQSSRYLVKRTGEKVFLECVQDMDHENMFWYRQDPGLGLRLIYFSYDVKMKEKGDIPEGYSVSREKKERFSLILESASTNQTSMYLCASSFVPGPEQYFGPGTRLTVT.

The chain has TRBV20-1 and TRBJ1-2; D is undetermined. CDR1 and CDR2 from the germline V gene are DFQATT and SNEGSKA (reference sequence). The CDR3 loop spans 11 amino acids. The chain's CDR3 is CSLPEADGYTF. The CDR3 DNA sequence: TGCAGCCTCCCGGAGGCTGATGGCTACACCTTC.

The gene calls are TRBV7-6 and TRBJ2-4; D may be TRBD2 (5 bases). Germline lookup yields CDR1 SGHVS and CDR2 FNYEAQ. Trimming shortened V by 5 bases and J by 7 bases, and 15 bases separated the two germline ends. The CDR3 is made up of 14 amino acids. CDR3 loop: CASSPTEERNIQYF. The CDR3 DNA reads as TGTGCCAGCAGCCCGACGGAGGAGAGGAACATTCAGTACTTC.

This rearrangement joins TRBV6-4 to TRBJ2-2; D unresolved. Trimming shortened V by 0 bases and J by 1 base, and 15 bases separated the two germline ends. The CDR3 sequence is 18 residues long. Germline CDR1 and CDR2: MRHNA and SNTAGT. The DNA of the CDR3 is TGTGCCAGCAGTGACTCGAAACTCTGGTCGGGGAACACCGGGGAGCTGTTTTTT. The encoded protein is CASSDSKLWSGNTGELFF.

The chain joins TRBV27 to TRBJ2-1; possible D gene TRBD1, 9 bases. The ends were cut back, 2 bases at V and 6 bases at J, with 29 bases in the middle. The CDR3 runs to 20 residues. CDR1 is MNHEY and CDR2 is SMNVEV in the germline V gene (reference sequence). The CDR3 is CASSLPGTGSLAGALNEQFF. The CDR3 DNA follows: TGTGCCAGCAGTTTACCCGGGACAGGGAGCCTAGCGGGTGCTCTCAATGAGCAGTTCTTC.

The genes are TRBV19 and TRBJ2-7, with 11 bases aligning to TRBD1. The CDR3 extends over 16 amino acids. From germline, CDR1 is LNHDA and CDR2 SQIVND (reference sequence). V gave up 3 bases and J gave up 3 bases; unmatched junction bases: 7. The CDR3 DNA sequence: TGTGCCAGTAGTATGGGCCGGACAGGGGGCAGCTACGAGCAGTACTTC. Translated: CASSMGRTGGSYEQYF.

The table lists this clone with a count of one. The chain uses TRBV15 and TRBJ2-2; 12 bases agree with TRBD1. From germline, CDR1 is LNHNV and CDR2 YYDKDF (reference sequence). Unmatched junction bases numbered 4, after V lost 1 base and J lost 7 bases. The CDR3 covers 16 residues. CDR3 protein: CATSRAGTGGFGELFF. The DNA of the CDR3 is TGTGCCACCAGCAGAGCTGGGACAGGGGGCTTCGGGGAGCTGTTTTTT. Filled out from reference TRBV15 and TRBJ2-2, the complete variable domain reads DAMVIQNPRYQVTQFGKPVTLSCSQTLNHNVMYWYQQKSSQAPKLLFHYYDKDFNNEADTPDNFQSRRPNTSFCFLDIRSPGLGDTAMYLCATSRAGTGGFGELFFGEGSRLTVL.

This chain connects TRBV29-1 to TRBJ2-7; no firm D call. The CDR3 totals 13 residues. CDR1 and CDR2 (germline): SQVTM, ANQGSEA. Trimming pared 6 bases from V and 3 bases from J, leaving 15 bases between. In DNA, the CDR3 is TGCAGCGTGGCGAGCCCACGCGGCTACGAGCAGTACTTC. It yields the protein CSVASPRGYEQYF.

This clone was picked up one time. The chain has TRBV4-1 and TRBJ2-5, with 10 bases that match TRBD1. CDR3 length equals 16 residues. CDR1 and CDR2 from the germline V gene are MGHRA and YSYEKL. With V trimmed by 2 bases and J by 1 base, 4 bases remained unmatched. The CDR3 coding sequence is TGCGCCAGCAGCCAACCGGGACAGGGGATCCAAGAGACCCAGTACTTC. Amino acids: CASSQPGQGIQETQYF.

This chain joins TRBV28 and TRBJ2-2; TRBD1 might be the D (6 bases). The CDR3 is 15 amino acids. The germline V and J ends were trimmed by 4 bases and 3 bases, with 12 bases remaining between them. Germline CDR1 and CDR2: MDHEN and SYDVKM. The CDR3 nucleotides are TGTGCCAGCAGTTGGGGGCAGGGTGACACCGGGGAGCTGTTTTTT. The encoded protein is CASSWGQGDTGELFF.

J is TRBJ1-2 and V is TRBV7-2; the D is unclear. The V end was cut by 5 bases, the J end by 7 bases, with 11 bases between. From germline, CDR1 is SGHTA and CDR2 FQGNSA. CDR3 size: 12 residues. The CDR3 is CASSPEAGGYTF. DNA of the CDR3: TGTGCCAGCAGCCCCGAAGCGGGTGGCTACACCTTC.

The V gene is TRBV30, the J gene TRBJ1-1; D gene ambiguous. The germline V and J ends were trimmed by 3 bases and 1 base, with 12 bases remaining between them. Germline V lookup: CDR1 GTSNPN, CDR2 SVGIG (reference sequence). The CDR3 is 14 amino acids. The CDR3 sequence is CAWSAEEGNTEAFF. CDR3 nucleotides: TGTGCCTGGAGCGCGGAGGAGGGGAACACTGAAGCTTTCTTT.

The chain is built from TRBV30 and TRBJ2-4, with TRBD1 matching over 7 bases. The CDR3 contains 16 residues. With V trimmed by 1 base and J by 2 bases, 8 bases remained unmatched. Germline-derived CDR1 and CDR2 are GTSNPN and SVGIG (reference sequence). The CDR3 nucleotides are TGTGCCTGGAGTGCCCCGACAGGGTCCCCCAAAAACATTCAGTACTTC. Amino acid sequence: CAWSAPTGSPKNIQYF.

The chain couples TRBV5-6 to TRBJ2-5; a weak D match, TRBD2 (5 bases). Trimming shortened V by 4 bases and J by 2 bases, and 12 bases separated the two germline ends. CDR1 and CDR2 (germline): SGHDT, YYEEEE. There are 14 residues in the CDR3. The CDR3 sequence is CASSRGRGQETQYF. CDR3 DNA sequence: TGTGCCAGCAGCCGAGGACGAGGGCAAGAGACCCAGTACTTC.